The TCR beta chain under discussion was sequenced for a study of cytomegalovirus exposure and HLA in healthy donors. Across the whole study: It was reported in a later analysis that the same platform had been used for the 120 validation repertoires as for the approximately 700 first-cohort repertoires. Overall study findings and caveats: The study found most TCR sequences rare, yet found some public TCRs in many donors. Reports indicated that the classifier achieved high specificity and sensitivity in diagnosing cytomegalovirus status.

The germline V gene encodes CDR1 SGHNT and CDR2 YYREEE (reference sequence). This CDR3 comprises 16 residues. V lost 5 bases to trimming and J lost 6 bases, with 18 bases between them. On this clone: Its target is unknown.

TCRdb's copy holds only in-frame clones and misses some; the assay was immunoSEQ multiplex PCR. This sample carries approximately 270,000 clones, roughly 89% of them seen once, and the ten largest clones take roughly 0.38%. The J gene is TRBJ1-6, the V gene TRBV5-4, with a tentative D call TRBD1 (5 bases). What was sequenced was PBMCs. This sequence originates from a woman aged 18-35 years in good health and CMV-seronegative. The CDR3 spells CASRAYRDSSNSPLHF. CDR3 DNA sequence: TGTGCCAGCAGAGCCTATAGGGACTCTTCTAATTCACCCCTCCACTTT.